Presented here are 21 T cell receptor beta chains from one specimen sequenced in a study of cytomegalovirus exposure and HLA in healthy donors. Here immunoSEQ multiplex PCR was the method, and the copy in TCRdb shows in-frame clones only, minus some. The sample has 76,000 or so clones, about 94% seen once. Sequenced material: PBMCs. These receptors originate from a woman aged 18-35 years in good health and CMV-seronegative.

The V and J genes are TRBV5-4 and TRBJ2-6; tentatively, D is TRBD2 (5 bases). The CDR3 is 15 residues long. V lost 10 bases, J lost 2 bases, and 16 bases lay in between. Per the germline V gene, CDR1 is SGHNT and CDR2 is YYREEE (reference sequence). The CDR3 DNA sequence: TGTGCCGCAGAAACGGGGTTGACTGGGGCCAACGTCCTGACTTTC. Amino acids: CAAETGLTGANVLTF. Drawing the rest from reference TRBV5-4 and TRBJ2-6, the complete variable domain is ETGVTQSPTHLIKTRGQQVTLRCSSQSGHNTVSWYQQALGQGPQFIFQYYREEENGRGNFPPRFSGLQFPNYSSELNVNALELDDSALYLCAAETGLTGANVLTFGAGSRLTVL.

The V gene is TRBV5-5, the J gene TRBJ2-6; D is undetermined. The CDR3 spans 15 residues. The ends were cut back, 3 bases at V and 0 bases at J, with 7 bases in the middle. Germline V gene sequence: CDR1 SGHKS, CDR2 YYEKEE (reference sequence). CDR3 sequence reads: CASSSGLSGANVLTF. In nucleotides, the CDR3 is TGTGCCAGCAGCTCTGGGCTCTCTGGGGCCAACGTCCTGACTTTC.

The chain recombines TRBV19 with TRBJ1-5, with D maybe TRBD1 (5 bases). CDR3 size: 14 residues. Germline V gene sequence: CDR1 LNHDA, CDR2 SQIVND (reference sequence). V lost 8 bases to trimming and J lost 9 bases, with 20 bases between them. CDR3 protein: CASGESQGLGPQHF. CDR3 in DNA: TGTGCCAGTGGCGAAAGCCAGGGACTGGGGCCCCAGCATTTT.

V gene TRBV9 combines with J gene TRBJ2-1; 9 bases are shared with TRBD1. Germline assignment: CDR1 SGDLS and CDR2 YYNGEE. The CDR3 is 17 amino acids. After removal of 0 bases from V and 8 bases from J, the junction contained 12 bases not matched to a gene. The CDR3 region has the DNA TGTGCCAGCAGCGTAGGACCGACAGGGGGGAGCGGGGATGAGCAGTTCTTC. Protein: CASSVGPTGGSGDEQFF. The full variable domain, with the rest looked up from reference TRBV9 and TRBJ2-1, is DSGVTQTPKHLITATGQRVTLRCSPRSGDLSVYWYQQSLDQGLQFLIQYYNGEERAKGNILERFSAQQFPDLHSELNLSSLELGDSALYFCASSVGPTGGSGDEQFFGPGTRLTVL.

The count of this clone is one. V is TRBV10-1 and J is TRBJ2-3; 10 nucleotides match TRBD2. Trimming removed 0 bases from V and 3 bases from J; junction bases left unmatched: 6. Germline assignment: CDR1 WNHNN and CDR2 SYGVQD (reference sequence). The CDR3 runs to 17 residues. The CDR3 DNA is TGCGCCAGCAGTGAGTCGCGAGCGGGGGGGAGGACAGATACGCAGTATTTT. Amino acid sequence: CASSESRAGGRTDTQYF.

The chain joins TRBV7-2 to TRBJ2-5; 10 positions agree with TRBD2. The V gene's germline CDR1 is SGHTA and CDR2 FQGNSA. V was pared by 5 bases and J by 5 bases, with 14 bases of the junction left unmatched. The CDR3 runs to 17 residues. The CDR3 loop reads CASSPRGLAGVAETQYF. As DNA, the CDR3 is TGTGCCAGCAGCCCTAGAGGGCTAGCGGGAGTAGCGGAGACCCAGTACTTC.

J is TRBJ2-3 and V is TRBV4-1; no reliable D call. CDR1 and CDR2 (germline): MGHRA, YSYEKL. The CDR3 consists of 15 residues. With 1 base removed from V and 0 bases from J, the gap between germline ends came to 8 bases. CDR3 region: CASSQVQASTDTQYF. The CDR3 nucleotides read TGCGCCAGCAGCCAAGTCCAGGCTAGCACAGATACGCAGTATTTT.

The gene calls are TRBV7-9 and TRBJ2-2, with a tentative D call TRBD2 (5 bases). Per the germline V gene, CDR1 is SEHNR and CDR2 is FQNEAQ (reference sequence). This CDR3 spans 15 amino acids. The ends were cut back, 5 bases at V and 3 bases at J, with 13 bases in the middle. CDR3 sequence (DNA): TGTGCCAGCAGCCCGGGGTCAACATACACCGGGGAGCTGTTTTTT. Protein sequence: CASSPGSTYTGELFF.

The CDR3, as DNA: TGTGCCAGCGGTCCGACAGGGAAGAGCAATCAGCCCCAGCATTTT. Its protein is CASGPTGKSNQPQHF. V gene TRBV27 combines with J gene TRBJ1-5; TRBD1 agrees at 7 bases. J was trimmed by 1 base and V by 8 bases; bases with no gene match: 8. The CDR3 is made up of 15 amino acids. Per germline, CDR1 MNHEY and CDR2 SMNVEV (reference sequence).

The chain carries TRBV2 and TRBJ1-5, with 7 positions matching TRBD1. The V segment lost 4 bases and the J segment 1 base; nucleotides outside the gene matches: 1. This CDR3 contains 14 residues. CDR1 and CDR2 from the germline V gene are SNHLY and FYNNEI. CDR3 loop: CASSGQGSNQPQHF. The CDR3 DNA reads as TGTGCCAGCAGTGGACAGGGAAGCAATCAGCCCCAGCATTTT.

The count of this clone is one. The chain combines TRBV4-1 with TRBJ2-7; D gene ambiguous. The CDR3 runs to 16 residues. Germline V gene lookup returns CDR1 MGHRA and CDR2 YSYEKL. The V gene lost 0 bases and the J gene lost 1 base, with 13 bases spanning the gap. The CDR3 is CASSQDFQRWSYEQYF. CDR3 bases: TGCGCCAGCAGCCAAGATTTCCAGCGATGGTCCTACGAGCAGTACTTC.

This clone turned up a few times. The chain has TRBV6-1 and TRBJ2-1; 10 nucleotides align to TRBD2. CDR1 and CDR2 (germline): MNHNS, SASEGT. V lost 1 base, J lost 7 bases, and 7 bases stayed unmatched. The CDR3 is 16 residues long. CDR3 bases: TGTGCCAGCAGTGAAGAATCGGCTAGCGGGGGAAATGAGCAGTTCTTC. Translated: CASSEESASGGNEQFF.

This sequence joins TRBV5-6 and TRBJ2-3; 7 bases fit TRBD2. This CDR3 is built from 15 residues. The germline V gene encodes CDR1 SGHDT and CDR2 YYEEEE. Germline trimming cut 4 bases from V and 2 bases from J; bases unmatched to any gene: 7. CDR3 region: CASSMPSGNTDTQYF. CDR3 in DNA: TGTGCCAGCAGCATGCCTAGCGGCAACACAGATACGCAGTATTTT.

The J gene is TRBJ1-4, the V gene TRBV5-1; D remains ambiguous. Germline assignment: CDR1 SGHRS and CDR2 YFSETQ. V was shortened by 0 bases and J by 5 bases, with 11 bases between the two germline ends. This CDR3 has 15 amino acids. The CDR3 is CASSLAGRSNEKLFF. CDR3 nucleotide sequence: TGCGCCAGCAGCTTGGCAGGCAGATCGAATGAAAAACTGTTTTTT.

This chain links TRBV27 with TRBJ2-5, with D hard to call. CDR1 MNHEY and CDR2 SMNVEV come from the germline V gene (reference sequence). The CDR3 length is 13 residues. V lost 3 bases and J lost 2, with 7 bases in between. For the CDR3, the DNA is TGTGCCAGCAGTTTTCCCATTCAAGAGACCCAGTACTTC. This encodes CASSFPIQETQYF.

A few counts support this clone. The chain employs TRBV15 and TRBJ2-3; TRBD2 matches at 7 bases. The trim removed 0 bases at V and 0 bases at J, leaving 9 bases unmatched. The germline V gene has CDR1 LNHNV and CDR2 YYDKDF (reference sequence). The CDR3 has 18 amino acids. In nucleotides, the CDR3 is TGTGCCACCAGCAGAGATCGGACGGGGGGACCTAGCACAGATACGCAGTATTTT. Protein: CATSRDRTGGPSTDTQYF.

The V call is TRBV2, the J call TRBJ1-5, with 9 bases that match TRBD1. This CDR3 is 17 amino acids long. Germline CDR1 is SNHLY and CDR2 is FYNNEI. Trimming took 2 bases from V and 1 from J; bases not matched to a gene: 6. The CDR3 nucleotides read TGTGCCAGCAGTGAACTGTGGGACAGGGTGAGCAATCAGCCCCAGCATTTT. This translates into CASSELWDRVSNQPQHF.

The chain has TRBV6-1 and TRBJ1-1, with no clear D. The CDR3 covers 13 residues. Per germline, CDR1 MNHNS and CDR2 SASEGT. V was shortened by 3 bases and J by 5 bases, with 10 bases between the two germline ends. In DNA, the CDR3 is TGTGCCAGCAGTGAGCGGCGTAGGACTGAAGCTTTCTTT. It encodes CASSERRRTEAFF.

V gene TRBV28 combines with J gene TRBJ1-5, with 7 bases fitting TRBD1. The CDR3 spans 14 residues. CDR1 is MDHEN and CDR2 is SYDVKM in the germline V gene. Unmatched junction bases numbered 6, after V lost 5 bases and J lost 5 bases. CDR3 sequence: CASSPPGQYQPQHF. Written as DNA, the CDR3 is TGTGCCAGCAGTCCCCCGGGACAGTATCAGCCCCAGCATTTT.

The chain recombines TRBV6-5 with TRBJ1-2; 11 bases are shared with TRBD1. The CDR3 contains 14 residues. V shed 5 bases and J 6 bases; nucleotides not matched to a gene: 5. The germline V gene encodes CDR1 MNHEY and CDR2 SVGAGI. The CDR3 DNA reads TGTGCCAGCAGTAGAGGACAGGGGGCGAATGGCTACACCTTC. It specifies CASSRGQGANGYTF.

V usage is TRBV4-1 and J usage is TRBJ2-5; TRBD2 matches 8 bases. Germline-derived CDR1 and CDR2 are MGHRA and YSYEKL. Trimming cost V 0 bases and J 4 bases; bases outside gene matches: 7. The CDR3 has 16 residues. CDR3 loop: CASSQDLGTSGETQYF. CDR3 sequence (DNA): TGCGCCAGCAGCCAAGATCTCGGAACTAGCGGAGAGACCCAGTACTTC.